This T cell receptor (beta chain) was identified in a study of CD8 T cells in Susac syndrome. Random hexamers served to reverse transcribe roughly 0.5 to 1 ug RNA. TCRdb independently ran MiXCR on the immunoSEQ multiplex PCR reads; one entry per CDR3 protein. The table includes 150,000 to 200,000 distinct CDR3 sequences, under 95% detected once. Between the trimmed V and J ends, which lost 11 bases and 8 bases, there was a span of 18 bases. The CDR3 spans 12 residues. Per the germline V gene, CDR1 is SNHLY and CDR2 is FYNNEI. The sequence came from a human donor with Susac syndrome. The specimen was CD4+ T cells from PBMCs. The chain is built from TRBV2 and TRBJ1-2, with D possibly matching TRBD1 (5 bases). The CDR3 sequence: CACRRDSEGYTF. CDR3 DNA: TGTGCCTGCCGCCGGGACTCGGAGGGCTACACCTTC.